The 20 T cell receptor beta chains below all came from one sample that was sequenced in a study of technical replicates of blood from a few donors. Profiling relied on immunoSEQ multiplex PCR, and the TCRdb table lists in-frame clones only, not all of them. The table shows some 76,000 clones, with 94% occurring only once. Material: T cells isolated from PBMCs. These TCRs come from a human donor in good health.

The chain uses TRBV28 and TRBJ1-4, with TRBD1 matching over 8 bases. This CDR3 comprises 15 residues. Germline CDR1 reads MDHEN; CDR2 reads SYDVKM. J lost 7 bases, V lost 5 bases, and 9 bases had no gene match. The CDR3 DNA follows: TGTGCCAGCAGTCCCCCGAGGACAGGGAGTGAAAAACTGTTTTTT. Protein product: CASSPPRTGSEKLFF.

The chain carries TRBV29-1 and TRBJ2-7, with D possibly matching TRBD1 (7 bases). This CDR3 is built from 12 residues. Germline V gene sequence: CDR1 SQVTM, CDR2 ANQGSEA. The germline V and J ends were trimmed by 6 bases and 4 bases, with 13 bases remaining between them. CDR3: CSVAQGTYEQYF. CDR3 nucleotide sequence: TGCAGCGTCGCACAGGGGACTTACGAGCAGTACTTC.

The chain carries TRBV7-9 and TRBJ1-1; a possible D gene is TRBD1 (6 bases). This CDR3 is 12 amino acids long. Germline V gene sequence: CDR1 SEHNR, CDR2 FQNEAQ (reference sequence). Trimming removed 5 bases from V and 12 bases from J, with 16 bases in between. The CDR3 loop reads CASSPHRELTFF. The CDR3 DNA is TGTGCCAGCAGCCCCCACAGGGAGTTAACTTTCTTT.

The chain is built from TRBV14 and TRBJ2-1; 7 bases are shared with TRBD1. The CDR3 loop spans 18 amino acids. The germline V gene has CDR1 SGHDN and CDR2 FVKESK. Losses at the gene ends were 2 bases for V and 0 bases for J; bases not matched to a gene: 10. The chain's CDR3 is CASSQIGGLQSSYNEQFF. DNA for the CDR3: TGTGCCAGCAGCCAAATAGGGGGCCTTCAGAGCTCCTACAATGAGCAGTTCTTC.

The chain recombines TRBV7-6 with TRBJ2-7; 8 nucleotides line up with TRBD1. CDR3 length: 14 amino acids. Germline V lookup: CDR1 SGHVS, CDR2 FNYEAQ. V gave up 2 bases and J gave up 3 bases; unmatched junction bases: 3. CDR3 in DNA: TGTGCCAGCAGCTTACGGACAGGGTTCTACGAGCAGTACTTC. It encodes CASSLRTGFYEQYF.

This clone was seen a single time. V gene TRBV5-4 combines with J gene TRBJ2-7, with 9 bases identical to TRBD2. J gave up 3 bases and V 0 bases, and 1 base lay outside the gene matches. Per the germline V gene, CDR1 is SGHNT and CDR2 is YYREEE (reference sequence). CDR3 length equals 14 residues. The CDR3 nucleotides read TGTGCCAGCAGCTTGGGGACTAGCGACTACGAGCAGTACTTC. It encodes CASSLGTSDYEQYF.

This chain joins TRBV29-1 and TRBJ2-3, with 12 bases matching TRBD2. V gave up 4 bases and J gave up 3 bases; unmatched junction bases: 8. The CDR3 sequence is 16 residues long. The V gene's germline CDR1 is SQVTM and CDR2 ANQGSEA. This chain's CDR3 is CSVALAGGPSTDTQYF. CDR3 bases: TGCAGCGTTGCTCTAGCGGGAGGGCCCTCTACAGATACGCAGTATTTT.

This clone was recorded only once. The gene calls are TRBV29-1 and TRBJ1-2, with TRBD1 as a possible D gene (6 bases). The V gene lost 1 base and the J gene lost 1 base, with 10 bases spanning the gap. CDR1 SQVTM and CDR2 ANQGSEA come from the germline V gene. The CDR3 extends over 14 amino acids. CDR3 nucleotide sequence: TGCAGCGTTGAAGCGGACAGCGTTAACTATGGCTACACCTTC. This encodes CSVEADSVNYGYTF. The full variable domain, completed using reference TRBV29-1 and TRBJ1-2, is SAVISQKPSRDICQRGTSLTIQCQVDSQVTMMFWYRQQPGQSLTLIATANQGSEATYESGFVIDKFPISRPNLTFSTLTVSNMSPEDSSIYLCSVEADSVNYGYTFGSGTRLTVV.

V is TRBV28 and J is TRBJ2-3; tentatively, D is TRBD2 (5 bases). Germline V gene sequence: CDR1 MDHEN, CDR2 SYDVKM. The CDR3 runs to 15 residues. V was cut by 11 bases and J by 5 bases, with 23 bases left in between. CDR3 amino acids: CAVSLNLGGLDTQYF. CDR3 coding DNA: TGTGCCGTCTCCCTAAATCTCGGAGGACTAGATACGCAGTATTTT.

The chain couples TRBV5-3 to TRBJ1-1; D uncertain. TRBV5-3 qualifies as an ORF whose function is uncertain. The CDR3 has 13 amino acids. V lost 7 bases and J 6 bases, leaving 16 bases between the germline ends. CDR3: CARHRTGSAEAFF. The CDR3 DNA reads TGTGCCAGACACCGGACCGGGAGCGCTGAAGCTTTCTTT.

The chain recombines TRBV9 with TRBJ2-7; D perhaps matches TRBD1 (6 bases). Germline CDR1 reads SGDLS; CDR2 reads YYNGEE. CDR3 size: 13 residues. Trimming took 3 bases from V and 2 from J, leaving 9 bases between them. This CDR3 reads CASSAGQTYEQYF. CDR3 nucleotides: TGTGCCAGCAGCGCTGGACAGACCTACGAGCAGTACTTC.

CDR3 amino acids: CASRTGPGSDGEQYF. The CDR3 region has the DNA TGCGCCAGCAGGACAGGTCCGGGTTCTGATGGGGAGCAGTACTTC. This chain connects TRBV5-1 to TRBJ2-7; perhaps TRBD1 as D (6 bases). CDR1 is SGHRS and CDR2 is YFSETQ in the germline V gene. Trimming took off 5 bases at V and 7 bases at J, with 22 bases between the two ends. CDR3 size: 15 residues.

The chain combines TRBV19 with TRBJ1-1; TRBD1 agrees at 9 bases. Per the germline V gene, CDR1 is LNHDA and CDR2 is SQIVND (reference sequence). CDR3 length: 15 amino acids. V gave up 5 bases and J gave up 4 bases; unmatched junction bases: 8. The CDR3, as DNA: TGTGCCAGTAGTCCCTACAGGGGGCTGAGCACTGAAGCTTTCTTT. Translating it yields CASSPYRGLSTEAFF.

The count of this clone is one. The chain joins TRBV30 to TRBJ2-5, with D maybe TRBD1 (6 bases). CDR3 length equals 12 residues. CDR1 is GTSNPN, CDR2 SVGIG, per germline (reference sequence). Trimming cost V 1 base and J 5 bases, with 8 bases left between them. CDR3 region: CAWSAGDETQYF. CDR3 in DNA: TGTGCCTGGAGTGCAGGGGACGAGACCCAGTACTTC.

The rearrangement links TRBV5-5 to TRBJ2-2; 9 bases map to TRBD1. Germline CDR1 reads SGHKS; CDR2 reads YYEKEE (reference sequence). V lost 2 bases, J lost 7 bases, and 6 bases stayed unmatched. This CDR3 comprises 15 residues. The DNA for the CDR3 is TGTGCCAGCAGCTTTGGGACAGGGAGTATCGGGGAGCTGTTTTTT. Its protein is CASSFGTGSIGELFF. Variable domain in full (rest from reference TRBV5-5 and TRBJ2-2): DAGVTQSPTHLIKTRGQQVTLRCSPISGHKSVSWYQQVLGQGPQFIFQYYEKEERGRGNFPDRFSARQFPNYSSELNVNALLLGDSALYLCASSFGTGSIGELFFGEGSRLTVL.

Only one count was recorded for this clone. The chain links TRBV5-1 to TRBJ2-5; 7 nucleotides match TRBD1. CDR3 size: 13 residues. Germline values: CDR1 SGHRS, CDR2 YFSETQ. With 0 bases clipped from V and 7 bases from J, the junction kept 3 bases outside the gene matches. For the CDR3, the DNA is TGCGCCAGCAGCTTGGAGCAGGGGGTGACCCAGTACTTC. It specifies CASSLEQGVTQYF.

CDR3 region: CASEGADAIGQYF. The CDR3 region has the DNA TGTGCCTCCGAAGGGGCAGATGCCATCGGGCAGTACTTC. The chain has TRBV10-3 and TRBJ2-7; D may be TRBD1 (5 bases). Trimming left V 11 bases short and J 9 bases short, with 23 bases between. This CDR3 region has 13 residues. Germline CDR1 reads ENHRY; CDR2 reads SYGVKD.

The chain has TRBV6-5 and TRBJ1-3; D gene uncertain. The germline CDR1 and CDR2 sequences are MNHEY and SVGAGI. This CDR3 has 15 amino acids. The V end was cut by 0 bases, the J end by 4 bases, with 10 bases between. The chain's CDR3 is CASSYSLGPGNTIYF. CDR3 nucleotide sequence: TGTGCCAGCAGTTACTCCCTAGGTCCCGGAAACACCATATATTTT.

As DNA, the CDR3 is TGTGCCTGGAGTAGTTCCGGGACTAGCGGATACAATGAGCAGTTCTTC. It translates to CAWSSSGTSGYNEQFF. The chain uses TRBV30 and TRBJ2-1; 11 bases match TRBD2. Looked up from germline, CDR1 is GTSNPN and CDR2 is SVGIG (reference sequence). V trimming: 2 bases; J trimming: 4 bases; junction bases outside the gene matches: 7. The CDR3 sequence is 16 residues long.

Comment on this clone: A read error may produce the germline difference seen at one junction end. The chain employs TRBV5-6 and TRBJ1-5, with D tentatively TRBD1 (5 bases). The CDR3 consists of 14 residues. From germline, CDR1 is SGHDT and CDR2 YYEEEE. This CDR3 is CASSLEGDGQPQHF. As DNA, the CDR3 is TGTGCCAGCAGTTTGGAAGGGGATGGGCAGCCCCAGCATTTT.